The 18 T cell receptor beta chains listed next were all sequenced from one sample in a study of early T cells in non-severe SARS-CoV-2 infection. TCRdb re-called the 5' RACE reads through MiXCR, storing one row per CDR3 protein. The sample shows some 58,000 distinct CDR3 sequences, 10% to 12% of them seen only once. Sample: whole blood, taken at baseline. These receptors originate from an adult who was a healthcare worker with PCR-confirmed SARS-CoV-2 infection or an uninfected control (not recorded which).

V and J are TRBV6-2 or TRBV6-3 and TRBJ2-1; tentative D call: TRBD2 (5 bases). This CDR3 region has 15 residues. V lost 2 bases and J 2 bases, leaving 10 bases between the germline ends. CDR1 is MNHEY, CDR2 SVGEGT, per germline. The CDR3 reads CASSYAGLAYNEQFF. The CDR3 DNA follows: TGTGCCAGCAGTTACGCAGGACTGGCCTACAATGAGCAGTTCTTC.

This clonotype was counted at least ten times. The chain joins TRBV18 to TRBJ2-5; 9 positions agree with TRBD1. With 3 bases clipped from V and 5 bases from J, the junction kept 4 bases outside the gene matches. Germline CDR1 KGHSH, CDR2 LQKENI. The CDR3 contains 14 residues. CDR3 DNA sequence: TGTGCCAGCTCACCCAACAGGGGGCCGGAGACCCAGTACTTC. Its protein is CASSPNRGPETQYF.

There are a few counts of this clonotype. This sequence joins TRBV12-3 or TRBV12-4 and TRBJ2-2; D is tentatively TRBD1 or TRBD2 (6 bases each). This CDR3 region has 13 residues. V lost 3 bases to trimming and J lost 6 bases, with 8 bases between them. The CDR3 DNA sequence: TGTGCCAGCAGTTTGGAGGGGGCCGGGGAGCTGTTTTTT. The encoded protein is CASSLEGAGELFF.

This chain links TRBV9 with TRBJ2-2; TRBD1 matches 8 bases. The germline V gene has CDR1 SGDLS and CDR2 YYNGEE. Germline trimming cut 3 bases from V and 3 bases from J; bases unmatched to any gene: 4. The CDR3 spans 15 residues. The CDR3 sequence: CASSAEDRDTGELFF. Written as DNA, the CDR3 is TGTGCCAGCAGCGCCGAGGACAGGGACACCGGGGAGCTGTTTTTT.

This clonotype was seen a handful of times. The CDR3 protein is CATVGQANTEAFF. Written as DNA, the CDR3 is TGTGCCACCGTGGGACAGGCTAACACTGAAGCTTTCTTT. The genes are TRBV10-3 and TRBJ1-1; TRBD1 matches at 8 bases. CDR3 length: 13 residues. Trimming at V came to 10 bases and at J to 2 bases, leaving 6 bases not matched to a gene. CDR1 is ENHRY and CDR2 is SYGVKD in the germline V gene.

This clonotype turned up a few times. This chain links TRBV6-6 with TRBJ1-1, with 7 bases aligning to TRBD1. The trim removed 7 bases at V and 1 base at J, leaving 6 bases unmatched. Germline values: CDR1 MNHNY, CDR2 SVGAGI (reference sequence). This CDR3 contains 14 residues. The CDR3 DNA reads TGTGCCAGCACCACGGGACAGACGAACACTGAAGCTTTCTTT. Translating gives CASTTGQTNTEAFF.

The J gene is TRBJ2-1, the V gene TRBV19; 11 bases map to TRBD2. Germline assignment: CDR1 LNHDA and CDR2 SQIVND (reference sequence). With 3 bases clipped from V and 6 bases from J, the junction kept 19 bases outside the gene matches. The CDR3 extends over 20 amino acids. The CDR3 DNA follows: TGTGCCAGTAGTATGTTACTAGCGGGGGACTTGACCAGACGAACCAATGAGCAGTTCTTC. It is translated as CASSMLLAGDLTRRTNEQFF. The full variable domain, with the rest looked up from reference TRBV19 and TRBJ2-1, is DGGITQSPKYLFRKEGQNVTLSCEQNLNHDAMYWYRQDPGQGLRLIYYSQIVNDFQKGDIAEGYSVSREKKESFPLTVTSAQKNPTAFYLCASSMLLAGDLTRRTNEQFFGPGTRLTVL.

This clonotype has ten or more counts. V and J are TRBV29-1 and TRBJ1-3; no definite D call. This CDR3 is 14 amino acids long. V shed 5 bases and J shed 4 bases, with 15 bases lying between them. The germline gives CDR1 SQVTM, CDR2 ANQGSEA. CDR3 sequence: CSVSARTLGNTIYF. The DNA for the CDR3 is TGCAGCGTTTCGGCCAGGACCCTAGGAAACACCATATATTTT.

This chain joins TRBV6-6 and TRBJ2-7; D remains ambiguous. The germline V gene encodes CDR1 MNHNY and CDR2 SVGAGI (reference sequence). CDR3 length: 14 amino acids. Between the trimmed V and J ends, which lost 2 bases and 6 bases, there was a span of 14 bases. CDR3: CASSYGRAAAEQYF. CDR3 nucleotides: TGTGCCAGCAGTTACGGGCGCGCCGCAGCCGAGCAGTACTTC.

This sequence joins TRBV10-2 and TRBJ1-1; D gene ambiguous. The CDR3 loop spans 15 amino acids. Germline V gene lookup returns CDR1 WSHSY and CDR2 SAAADI. V lost 10 bases, J lost 4 bases, and 22 bases lay in between. This CDR3 is CATRDPYGVGTEAFF. The CDR3 DNA is TGCGCCACCCGAGACCCTTATGGGGTAGGCACTGAAGCTTTCTTT.

This chain connects TRBV11-2 to TRBJ2-7, with 7 bases that match TRBD1. CDR1 and CDR2 (germline): SGHAT, FQNNGV. Trimming at V came to 2 bases and at J to 0 bases, leaving 10 bases not matched to a gene. The CDR3 has 17 residues. This chain's CDR3 is CASSLLGTASSSYEQYF. In DNA form, the CDR3 reads TGTGCCAGCAGCTTATTGGGGACAGCGAGTAGCTCCTACGAGCAGTACTTC.

This sequence joins TRBV7-9 and TRBJ2-1, with TRBD2 matching over 9 bases. This CDR3 region has 16 residues. V was pared by 5 bases and J by 7 bases, with 12 bases of the junction left unmatched. Germline lookup yields CDR1 SEHNR and CDR2 FQNEAQ (reference sequence). The chain's CDR3 is CASSRLPGLAGNEQFF. Here the CDR3 DNA reads TGTGCCAGCAGCCGCCTCCCGGGACTAGCAGGGAATGAGCAGTTCTTC.

There are many counts of this clonotype. The chain links TRBV12-3 or TRBV12-4 to TRBJ1-3; D gene uncertain. The CDR3 is 11 residues long. V was trimmed by 3 bases and J by 7 bases, leaving 4 bases between them. CDR3 sequence (DNA): TGTGCCAGCAGTTTGCAGAACACCATATATTTT. Translation: CASSLQNTIYF.

This clonotype occurred a few times. The chain is built from TRBV3-1 and TRBJ2-1; possible D gene TRBD1, 6 bases. V was pared by 6 bases and J by 0 bases, with 12 bases between. Per germline, CDR1 LGHDT and CDR2 YNNKEL (reference sequence). The CDR3 has 15 residues. CDR3 nucleotide sequence: TGTGCCAGCAGTCGGACAGATAGCTCCTACAATGAGCAGTTCTTC. This codes for CASSRTDSSYNEQFF.

The chain carries TRBV12-3 or TRBV12-4 and TRBJ2-5; D tentatively fits TRBD1 or TRBD2 (5 bases each). Trimming cost V 6 bases and J 4 bases, with 18 bases left between them. This CDR3 spans 15 amino acids. The CDR3 DNA reads TGTGCCAGCAGGCCTGGGACGGCTCGGGGAGAGACCCAGTACTTC. This codes for CASRPGTARGETQYF.

The rearrangement links TRBV29-1 to TRBJ2-5; 8 bases line up with TRBD1. Trimming cost V 4 bases and J 5 bases; bases outside gene matches: 6. The V gene's germline CDR1 is SQVTM and CDR2 ANQGSEA. The CDR3 covers 13 residues. As DNA, the CDR3 is TGCAGCGTTGGTCCAGGGGGCTGGGAGACCCAGTACTTC. It translates to CSVGPGGWETQYF.

In this sample, this clonotype turned up many times. The chain couples TRBV7-9 to TRBJ1-1; possibly TRBD1 for D (5 bases). V was trimmed by 4 bases and J by 3 bases, leaving 12 bases between them. This CDR3 contains 14 residues. Germline V gene sequence: CDR1 SEHNR, CDR2 FQNEAQ (reference sequence). The CDR3 DNA reads TGTGCCAGCAGCTCCCAAGGGGTTCACACTGAAGCTTTCTTT. As protein: CASSSQGVHTEAFF.

This clonotype was counted many times. This chain joins TRBV20-1 and TRBJ2-7, with D hard to call. The V gene lost 3 bases and the J gene lost 7 bases, with 16 bases spanning the gap. Germline CDR1 is DFQATT and CDR2 is SNEGSKA (reference sequence). CDR3 size: 13 residues. The CDR3 sequence: CSASARSSREQYF. The CDR3 region has the DNA TGCAGTGCTAGCGCGAGGAGCAGCAGGGAGCAGTACTTC.